This record concerns one T cell receptor (beta chain) sequence. This entry belongs to a study of blood T cell repertoires in COVID-19. On the study more broadly: Some COVID-19 samples were acute and others convalescent; all came from the United States, Italy and Spain.

This CDR3 region has 17 residues. Per the germline V gene, CDR1 is LGHNT and CDR2 is FRNRAP. Trimming removed 3 bases from V and 5 bases from J; junction bases left unmatched: 13. Clones were read by immunoSEQ multiplex PCR, and TCRdb kept only the in-frame ones, dropping some. This sample has about 240,000 clones, with roughly 87% found just once. The specimen was peripheral blood. This TCR came from a man aged 55 to 70 who had recovered from COVID-19. V and J are TRBV12-5 and TRBJ1-5; 7 nucleotides agree with TRBD1. Here the CDR3 reads CASGFLQGLTGDQPQHF. The CDR3 nucleotides read TGTGCTAGTGGTTTCCTACAGGGGCTAACGGGAGATCAGCCCCAGCATTTT.